This is a list of T cell receptor beta chains from one sample in a study of shared clonotypes between healthy human individuals. Profiled with immunoSEQ multiplex PCR; TCRdb holds only in-frame clones, not every one. The table records 300,000 to 400,000 clones, around 87% of them present only once. The specimen was memory CD8+ T cells sorted from blood. These receptor sequences come from a man aged 18-30 years in good health. CDR3s include the opening cysteine and the closing phenylalanine or tryptophan. A D gene is named only where the DNA matches it firmly. The size entry is marked missing in some rows and otherwise reads once, few, many or a size class.

d_call	cdr3_length	v_call	clone_size	j_call	cdr3_nt	cdr3_aa
NA	17	TRBV7-8	once	TRBJ1-5	TGTGCCAGCAGCTTAGCATCTTACAGGGCAGGCAATCAGCCCCAGCATTTT	CASSLASYRAGNQPQHF
TRBD2	16	TRBV4-1	NA	TRBJ2-1	TGCGCCAGCAGCCAAGATCCAGGACTAGCGACAAATGAGCAGTTCTTC	CASSQDPGLATNEQFF
NA	16	TRBV2	NA	TRBJ1-5	TGTGCCAGCAGTGATCTTTACAGCCCCGAAGGTCAGCCCCAGCATTTT	CASSDLYSPEGQPQHF
NA	14	TRBV6-5	NA	TRBJ1-1	TGTGCCAGCAGTTACTCTCCAGGGAGGCCTGAAGCTTTCTTT	CASSYSPGRPEAFF
NA	15	TRBV5-1	many	TRBJ2-7	TGCGCCAGCAGCTTGGCAGGGGCCGGAACCTACGAGCAGTACTTC	CASSLAGAGTYEQYF
NA	16	TRBV7-2	NA	TRBJ2-1	TGTGCCAGCAGCTCCCGGGACACGACCATTAACAATGAGCAGTTCTTC	CASSSRDTTINNEQFF
NA	19	TRBV7-9	NA	TRBJ1-3	TGTGCCAGCAGCTTAGCGAGCATGGTGGAGTGGAGATCTGGAAACACCATATATTTT	CASSLASMVEWRSGNTIYF
TRBD1	14	TRBV6-5	NA	TRBJ1-1	TGTGCCAGCAGTTACTCGGACAGGGTCGCGGAAGCTTTCTTT	CASSYSDRVAEAFF
TRBD1	16	TRBV11-3	NA	TRBJ1-6	TGTGCCAGCAGCTTGCGGATAGACAGGGGGGATTCACCCCTCCACTTT	CASSLRIDRGDSPLHF
TRBD1	20	TRBV4-1	NA	TRBJ1-4	TGCGCCAGCAGCCAATTACCCAAAGGGACAGGGGGCCTGACTAATGAAAAACTGTTTTTT	CASSQLPKGTGGLTNEKLFF
TRBD1	17	TRBV7-9	few	TRBJ1-4	TGTGCCAGCAGCTTGCGGACAGGGGGCGATTGGGGTGAAAAACTGTTTTTT	CASSLRTGGDWGEKLFF
TRBD1	14	TRBV4-1	NA	TRBJ2-7	TGCGCCAGCACCCCCCGGGACAGCTTTTACGAGCAGTACTTC	CASTPRDSFYEQYF
NA	15	TRBV5-1	NA	TRBJ2-2	TGCGCCAGCAGCTTGGTAGCCGGGAACACCGGGGAGCTGTTTTTT	CASSLVAGNTGELFF
NA	14	TRBV4-1	NA	TRBJ1-6	TGCGCCAGCAGCCAAACGACCCTTAATTCACCCCTCCACTTT	CASSQTTLNSPLHF
TRBD1	14	TRBV27	NA	TRBJ2-7	TGTGCCAGCAGCCTAACAGGGGGCAGGTACGAGCAGTACTTC	CASSLTGGRYEQYF
TRBD1	15	TRBV7-7	once	TRBJ2-5	TGTGCTAGCAGCCCTGGGACAGGGGCCGAAGAGACCCAGTACTTC	CASSPGTGAEETQYF
TRBD2	13	TRBV7-2	NA	TRBJ2-1	TGTGCCAGCAGCTTCCTACTAGCGGGAGAGCAGTTCTTC	CASSFLLAGEQFF
NA	14	TRBV28	once	TRBJ1-4	TGTGCCAGCAGTTTGCCGGCAACTAATGAAAAACTGTTTTTT	CASSLPATNEKLFF
NA	14	TRBV9	NA	TRBJ2-7	TGTGCCAGCAGCGTAGATCATACAAACTACGAGCAGTACTTC	CASSVDHTNYEQYF
NA	14	TRBV6-1	NA	TRBJ1-2	TGTGCCATAGGGGGGGTCGGGATTAACTATGGCTACACCTTC	CAIGGVGINYGYTF
NA	12	TRBV29-1	NA	TRBJ1-2	TGCAGCGCTCAGGGAGGGGACTATGGCTACACCTTC	CSAQGGDYGYTF
NA	15	TRBV19	NA	TRBJ1-1	TGTGCCAGTAGTACCCTCTCGGGGGAGAACACTGAAGCTTTCTTT	CASSTLSGENTEAFF
NA	13	TRBV6-1	NA	TRBJ2-5	TGTGCCAGCCGTTCGGACATACAAGAGACCCAGTACTTC	CASRSDIQETQYF
NA	15	TRBV19	NA	TRBJ1-6	TGTGCCATCGAAGTAATTCCCCCTTGGAATTCACCCCTCCACTTT	CAIEVIPPWNSPLHF
NA	14	TRBV7-9	NA	TRBJ1-1	TGTGCCAGCAGCCCGGGGCCGGGGGCGACTGAAGCTTTCTTT	CASSPGPGATEAFF
TRBD2	17	TRBV7-8	NA	TRBJ2-3	TGTGCCAGCAGCTCCTCACTAGCGGGGGCCTCCACAGATACGCAGTATTTT	CASSSSLAGASTDTQYF
NA	15	TRBV6-1	NA	TRBJ2-7	TGTGCCAGCAGTGAAGCTGCGACGGCTTCCTACGAGCAGTACTTC	CASSEAATASYEQYF
TRBD1	18	TRBV4-3	NA	TRBJ1-6	TGCGCCAGCAGCCAAGACCTAGGCTCCGGGACAGATAATTCACCCCTCCACTTT	CASSQDLGSGTDNSPLHF
NA	16	TRBV5-6	once	TRBJ2-1	TGTGCCAGCAGCCCGCCGTTCGGGACCCCTTACAATGAGCAGTTCTTC	CASSPPFGTPYNEQFF
TRBD2	15	TRBV5-1	NA	TRBJ2-1	TGCGCCAGCAGCCTAATAGCGGGGAAAAGCAATGAGCAGTTCTTC	CASSLIAGKSNEQFF